The clone carrying this T cell receptor beta chain was seen at least ten times. Its antigen is not known. The data were taken from a study of spatial heterogeneity in lung cancer. Whole-study context: More beta-chain than alpha-chain sequences were consistently detected. Whole-study findings and limits: Counts of expanded intratumoral alpha and beta TCRs tracked tumor mutation counts.

Germline CDR1 MGHRA, CDR2 YSYEKL. This CDR3 is 18 amino acids long. The ends lost 4 bases at V and 0 bases at J; junction bases unmatched: 12. TCRdb re-called the 5' RACE reads through MiXCR, storing one row per CDR3 protein. The data hold about 100,000 distinct CDR3 sequences, with 3.5% to 5% observed a single time. Specified time point: sample taken at primary tumor resection. Frozen PBMC, nontumor lung or tumor provided whole RNA, which was sequenced unsorted. V gene TRBV4-1 combines with J gene TRBJ2-1; 7 bases are shared with TRBD1. The sample here was lung tumor tissue, taken at surgery. The receptor's source is a male donor with early-stage non-small cell lung cancer. CDR3 residues: CASSPRKTGFRSYNEQFF. The CDR3 coding sequence is TGCGCCAGCAGCCCTCGAAAGACAGGGTTTCGCTCCTACAATGAGCAGTTCTTC.